A selection of T cell receptor beta chains follows, all from one sample in a study of CD8+CD57+ T cells in acquired aplastic anemia. TCRdb redid the calling of the reads with MiXCR, one entry per CDR3 protein. The data show about 110,000 distinct CDR3 sequences, about half seen once. Sequencing was done on a sample of sorted CD4+, CD8+, or CD8+CD57+ T cells (not recorded which) from PBMCs. The receptors shown here come from a human donor in good health, serving as a control. Both conserved end residues are part of each CDR3. A D gene is named only where the DNA matches it firmly. Rows may omit the clone size; those that give it use once, few, many or a size class.

V gene	clone size	D gene	J gene	CDR3 DNA	CDR3 protein
TRBV12-3/TRBV12-4	many	.	TRBJ2-7	TGTGCCAGCAGTTTGGGCGCGCCAGGGTACGAGCAGTACTTC	CASSLGAPGYEQYF
TRBV25-1	.	TRBD1	TRBJ1-1	TGTGCCAGCAGTACGCCGCGGACAGGGGGCCGTGACGGCACTGAAGCTTTCTTT	CASSTPRTGGRDGTEAFF
TRBV20-1	.	.	TRBJ1-1	TGCAGTGCTTCGACACCGAACACTGAAGCTTTCTTT	CSASTPNTEAFF
TRBV24-1	.	.	TRBJ2-1	TGTGCCACCAGTGACCCCTCGGCCGGGGCTAGCGCTAATGAGCAGTTCTTC	CATSDPSAGASANEQFF
TRBV2	.	TRBD2	TRBJ2-1	TGTGCCAGCAGTTATAGCGGGGGCCGGGGAAATGAGCAGTTCTTC	CASSYSGGRGNEQFF
TRBV10-1	.	.	TRBJ2-7	TGCGCCAGCAGTTCAACCTCCTACGAGCAGTACTTC	CASSSTSYEQYF
TRBV29-1	.	.	TRBJ2-1	TGCAGCGTTGGCAGTGAGCAGTTCTTC	CSVGSEQFF
TRBV4-3	many	.	TRBJ2-1	TGCGCCAGCAGCCAAGATCCAATTGGGTCCTACAATGAGCAGTTCTTC	CASSQDPIGSYNEQFF
TRBV7-8	.	TRBD1	TRBJ2-7	TGTGCCAGCAGCTTTGCCGACAGGGGAGGCGAGCAGTACTTC	CASSFADRGGEQYF
TRBV12-5	many	TRBD1	TRBJ2-3	TGTGCTAGTGGCCGTGGACAGGCAACAGATACGCAGTATTTT	CASGRGQATDTQYF
TRBV7-6	.	.	TRBJ1-5	TGTGCCAGCAGCTTAACGGGGGCAGGTAAGCCCCAGCATTTT	CASSLTGAGKPQHF
TRBV2	many	.	TRBJ1-3	TGTGCCAGCAGTGAAGACCCTGGAAACACCATATATTTT	CASSEDPGNTIYF
TRBV7-6	few	TRBD1	TRBJ2-7	TGTGCCAGCAGCGCTTGGCGACAGGGGCTCTACGAGCAGTACTTC	CASSAWRQGLYEQYF
TRBV20-1	many	.	TRBJ2-7	TGCGGCGCCCGGGATATAGACTACGAGCAGTACTTC	CGARDIDYEQYF
TRBV9	many	.	TRBJ1-2	TGTGCCAGCAGCACGGGAAACTATGGCTACACCTTC	CASSTGNYGYTF
TRBV7-9	.	.	TRBJ1-5	TGTGCCGGCCGCGGCGGCAGGGAGGATCAGCCCCAGCATTTT	CAGRGGREDQPQHF
TRBV5-1	.	.	TRBJ1-1	TGCGCCAGCAGCTTACAGGGCGGGGCAATGAACACTGAAGCTTTCTTT	CASSLQGGAMNTEAFF
TRBV5-5	many	.	TRBJ2-2	TGTGCCAGCAGCTTGGAGGTGACAGGGAACACCGGGGAGCTGTTTTTT	CASSLEVTGNTGELFF
TRBV5-1	.	TRBD2	TRBJ2-5	TGCGCCAGCAGCTTGGATGTGGGAGGGGAGGAAGAGACCCAGTACTTC	CASSLDVGGEEETQYF
TRBV2	.	.	TRBJ1-2	TGTGCCAGCACCCGGTCCTGGGGCTACACCTTC	CASTRSWGYTF
TRBV29-1	.	.	TRBJ2-3	TGCAGCGTCAGGACAGGCACAGATACGCAGTATTTT	CSVRTGTDTQYF
TRBV6-1	many	.	TRBJ1-2	TGTGCCAGTTCGGGCCGTTCAAACTATGGCTACACCTTC	CASSGRSNYGYTF
TRBV9	many	TRBD2	TRBJ2-3	TGTGCCAGCAGCGTCACTAGCGGGGATATTAGCACAGATACGCAGTATTTT	CASSVTSGDISTDTQYF
TRBV12-3/TRBV12-4	.	.	TRBJ2-3	TGTGCCAGCAGTTTATTCGATACGCAGTATTTT	CASSLFDTQYF
TRBV19	many	TRBD2	TRBJ2-1	TGTGCCAGTAGTATAGCTAGCGGAGCCTACAATGAGCAGTTCTTC	CASSIASGAYNEQFF
TRBV29-1	.	TRBD1	TRBJ2-1	TGCAGCGTGGAATTCGGGACAGGGATCAATGTGCAGTTCTTC	CSVEFGTGINVQFF
TRBV4-3	.	.	TRBJ1-1	TGCGCCAGCAGCCAAGATGGAGCGCGTTTTGAAGCTTTCTTT	CASSQDGARFEAFF
TRBV25-1	.	.	TRBJ1-3	TGTGCCAGCAGTGAATTGACTGGAAACACCATATATTTT	CASSELTGNTIYF
TRBV9	.	.	TRBJ2-7	TGTGCCAGCAGCCCAGATCTCCGGGACGCGGGCGAGCAGTACTTC	CASSPDLRDAGEQYF
TRBV12-3/TRBV12-4	many	.	TRBJ1-1	TGTGCCAGCATCTTGGGGGCCAGGGGTCTTGACGCTGAAGCTTTCTTT	CASILGARGLDAEAFF
TRBV5-5	many	TRBD2	TRBJ2-1	TGTGCCAGCAGCTTGGGACTAGCATCCCCTAATGAGCAGTTCTTC	CASSLGLASPNEQFF
TRBV11-1	.	.	TRBJ2-3	TGTGCCAGCAGCCCCCGGGACACCGACACAGATACGCAGTATTTT	CASSPRDTDTDTQYF
TRBV7-2	few	.	TRBJ2-1	TGTGCCAGCAGCCCAAGGCGCCCTTACAATGAGCAGTTCTTC	CASSPRRPYNEQFF
TRBV19	many	.	TRBJ1-1	TGTGCCAGTAGTATGGTCGGGACACAAGGGAAATGGACCGAAGCTTTCTTT	CASSMVGTQGKWTEAFF
TRBV19	.	TRBD1	TRBJ1-2	TGTGCCACTGCGGACAGGGTACATGGCTACACCTTC	CATADRVHGYTF
TRBV19	.	TRBD2	TRBJ2-1	TGTGCCAGTAGTCCCTCTAGCGGGGGCTACAATGAGCAGTTCTTC	CASSPSSGGYNEQFF